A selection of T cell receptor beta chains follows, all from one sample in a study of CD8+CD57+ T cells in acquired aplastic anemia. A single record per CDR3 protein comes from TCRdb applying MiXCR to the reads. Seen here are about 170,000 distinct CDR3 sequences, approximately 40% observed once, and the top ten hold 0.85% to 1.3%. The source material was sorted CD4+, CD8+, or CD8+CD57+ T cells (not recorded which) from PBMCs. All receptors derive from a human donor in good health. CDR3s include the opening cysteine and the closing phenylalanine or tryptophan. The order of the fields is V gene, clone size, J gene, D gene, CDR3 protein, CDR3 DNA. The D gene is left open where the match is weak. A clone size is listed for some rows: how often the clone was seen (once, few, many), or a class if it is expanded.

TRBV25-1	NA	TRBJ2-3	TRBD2	CASSQTSGFTDTQYF	TGTGCCAGCAGTCAGACTAGCGGATTCACAGATACGCAGTATTTT
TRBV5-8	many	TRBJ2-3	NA	CASSALAFTDTQYF	TGTGCCAGCAGCGCACTAGCTTTCACAGATACGCAGTATTTT
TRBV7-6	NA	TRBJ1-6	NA	CASSLGPGGSPLHF	TGTGCCAGCAGCTTGGGCCCCGGCGGTTCACCCCTCCACTTT
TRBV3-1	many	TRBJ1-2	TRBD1	CASSQGTGGFGYTF	TGTGCCAGCAGCCAAGGGACAGGGGGTTTTGGCTACACCTTC
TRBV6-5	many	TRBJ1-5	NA	CASSYAGVGNQPQHF	TGTGCCAGCAGTTACGCGGGGGTGGGCAATCAGCCCCAGCATTTT
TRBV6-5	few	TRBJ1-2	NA	CASSYSSAGNTNYGYTF	TGTGCCAGCAGTTACTCGAGTGCAGGGAATACTAACTATGGCTACACCTTC
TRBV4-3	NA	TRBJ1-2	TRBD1	CASSQEDRNYGYTF	TGCGCCAGCAGCCAAGAGGACAGGAACTATGGCTACACCTTC
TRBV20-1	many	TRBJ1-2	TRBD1	CSAWGTGTNYGYTF	TGCAGTGCTTGGGGGACAGGAACAAACTATGGCTACACCTTC
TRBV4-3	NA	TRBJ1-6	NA	CASSQDFPLTGGNSPLHF	TGCGCCAGCAGCCAAGACTTTCCGTTAACAGGAGGAAATTCACCCCTCCACTTT
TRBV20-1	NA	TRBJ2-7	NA	CSASPQKGPYEQYF	TGCAGTGCTAGCCCCCAGAAGGGACCCTACGAGCAGTACTTC